This T cell receptor beta chain comes out of a study of blood T cell repertoires in COVID-19. V trimming: 4 bases; J trimming: 2 bases; junction bases outside the gene matches: 17. From germline, CDR1 is LGHNA and CDR2 YSLEER. CDR3 size: 19 residues. Profiling relied on immunoSEQ multiplex PCR, and the TCRdb table lists in-frame clones only, not all of them. The table lists a few hundred thousand clones, approximately 84% of them singletons. The clonotype originates from a woman in her thirties who had recovered from COVID-19. The sequencing input was PBMCs or T cells enriched from blood (not recorded which). The chain links TRBV4-3 to TRBJ2-5; 9 bases line up with TRBD2. CDR3 bases: TGCGCCAGCAGCCCCTACTCCCATCCTCTAGCGGGGCATCAAGAGACCCAGTACTTC. Translated: CASSPYSHPLAGHQETQYF.